This is a list of T cell receptor beta chains from one sample in a study of technical replicates of blood from a few donors. Libraries were prepared by immunoSEQ multiplex PCR; TCRdb keeps only in-frame clonotypes and omits some of them. The table includes over 50,000 clones, about 93% detected once. Source material: PBMCs. Source of these receptors: a human donor in good health. Some clones in this sample may be carry-over from other donors' samples. The CDR3 runs from the conserved cysteine through the conserved F or W. The D gene is left open where the match is weak. Size values are once, few and many counts, or a class for expanded clones, and some rows have none.

TRBV5-4	TRBJ2-7	TRBD1	few	TGTGCCAGCAGCTTCCAGGGGGCTTGGGAGCAGTACTTC	CASSFQGAWEQYF
TRBV7-9	TRBJ1-2	.	.	TGTGCCAGCAGCTCGGGGGAGGGGTATGGCTACACCTTC	CASSSGEGYGYTF
TRBV4-2	TRBJ2-3	.	.	TGTGCCAGCAGCCAGGCATTCACAGATACGCAGTATTTT	CASSQAFTDTQYF
TRBV5-4	TRBJ1-5	.	.	TGTGCCAGCACACGAGCAGGGAAGGTCAGCAATCAGCCCCAGCATTTT	CASTRAGKVSNQPQHF
TRBV6-6	TRBJ2-7	.	once	TGTGCCAGCTGCCTAGGGGGCTCCTACGAGCAGTACTTC	CASCLGGSYEQYF
TRBV7-8	TRBJ2-2	TRBD1	.	TGTGCCAGCAGCCAGCGTGGGACAGGGGTCCCTTTCACCGGGGAGCTGTTTTTT	CASSQRGTGVPFTGELFF
TRBV5-1	TRBJ2-1	TRBD2	.	TGCGCCAGCAGCCCCAGCGGGGCCTACAATGAGCAGTTCTTC	CASSPSGAYNEQFF
TRBV6-1	TRBJ2-1	.	once	TGTGCCAGCAAGGCGGGATCCTACAATGAGCAGTTCTTC	CASKAGSYNEQFF
TRBV4-1	TRBJ2-3	TRBD2	.	TGCGCCAGCAGCCAACCAGTAGCTAGCGGGCGAAATACGCAGTATTTT	CASSQPVASGRNTQYF
TRBV4-3	TRBJ2-7	.	once	TGCGCCAGCAGCCAAGACGGGGCCCGCGGGGACGAGCAGTACTTC	CASSQDGARGDEQYF
TRBV10-2	TRBJ2-7	.	.	TGCGCCAGCAGGGATTTATCAGGGGCTTACGAGCAGTACTTC	CASRDLSGAYEQYF
TRBV5-6	TRBJ2-1	TRBD2	.	TGTGCCAGCAGCCAAGGGACTAGTCGGAATGAGCAGTTCTTC	CASSQGTSRNEQFF